The following is a T cell receptor beta chain sequence with its context. What it recognizes is unknown. This sample is drawn from a study of T cell responses to AZD1222 COVID-19 vaccine. Study-wide findings and caveats: Spike regions recognized by vaccine-associated CD4 TCRs spanned the protein, led by 160-218 and 743-854. Two doses of AZD1222 preceded a rise in Spike-specific TCR breadth and depth. Clonal diversity was possibly underestimated, and white British individuals and females predominated among donors.

This table comes from immunoSEQ multiplex PCR, and its TCRdb copy is limited to in-frame clones, with some not included. Of tens of thousands of clones in the sample, around nine tenths were seen once. Germline V gives CDR1 MNHEY, CDR2 SVGEGT. The V end was cut by 6 bases, the J end by 4 bases, with 7 bases between. CDR3 length equals 11 residues. The chain combines TRBV6-2 or TRBV6-3 with TRBJ2-7; no firm D call. The sequence was obtained from an adult in good health. The sequencing here drew on peripheral blood, taken on day 0 of AZD1222 vaccination. The CDR3 protein is CASSIYYEQYF. DNA of the CDR3: TGTGCCAGCAGCATATATTACGAGCAGTACTTC.